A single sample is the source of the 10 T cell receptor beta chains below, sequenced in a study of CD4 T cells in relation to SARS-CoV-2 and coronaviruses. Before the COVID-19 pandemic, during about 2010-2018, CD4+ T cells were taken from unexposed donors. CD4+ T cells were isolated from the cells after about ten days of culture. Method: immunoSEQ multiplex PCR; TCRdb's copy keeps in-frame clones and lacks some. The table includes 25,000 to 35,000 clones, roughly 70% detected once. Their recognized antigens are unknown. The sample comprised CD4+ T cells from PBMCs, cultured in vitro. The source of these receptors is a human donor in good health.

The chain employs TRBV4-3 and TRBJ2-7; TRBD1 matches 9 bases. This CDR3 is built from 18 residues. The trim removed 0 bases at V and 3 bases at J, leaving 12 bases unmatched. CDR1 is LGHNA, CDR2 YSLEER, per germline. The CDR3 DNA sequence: TGCGCCAGCAGCCAAGATATAGTCGGGACAGGGATCTACTACGAGCAGTACTTC. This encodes CASSQDIVGTGIYYEQYF.

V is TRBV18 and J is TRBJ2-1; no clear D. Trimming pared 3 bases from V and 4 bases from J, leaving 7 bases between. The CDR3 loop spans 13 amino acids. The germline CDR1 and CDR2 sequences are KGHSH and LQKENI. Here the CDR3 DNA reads TGTGCCAGCTCACCTCTTGGTTACAATGAGCAGTTCTTC. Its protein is CASSPLGYNEQFF.

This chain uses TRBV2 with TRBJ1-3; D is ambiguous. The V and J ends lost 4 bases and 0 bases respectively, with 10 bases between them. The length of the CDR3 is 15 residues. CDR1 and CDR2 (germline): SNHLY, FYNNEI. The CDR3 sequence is CASSVKGDSGNTIYF. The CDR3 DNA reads TGTGCCAGCAGTGTGAAAGGAGACTCTGGAAACACCATATATTTT.

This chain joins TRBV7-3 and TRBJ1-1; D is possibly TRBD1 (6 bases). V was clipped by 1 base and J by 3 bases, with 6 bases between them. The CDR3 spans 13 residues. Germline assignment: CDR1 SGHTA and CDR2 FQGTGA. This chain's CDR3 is CASSLNRDTEAFF. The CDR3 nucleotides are TGTGCCAGCAGCTTAAACAGGGACACTGAAGCTTTCTTT.

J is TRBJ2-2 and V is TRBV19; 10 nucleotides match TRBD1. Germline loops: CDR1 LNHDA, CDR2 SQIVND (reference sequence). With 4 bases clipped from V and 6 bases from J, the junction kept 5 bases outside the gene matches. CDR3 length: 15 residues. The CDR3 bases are TGTGCCAGTAGTAAGGGGACAGGGGAGTCCGGGGAGCTGTTTTTT. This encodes CASSKGTGESGELFF.

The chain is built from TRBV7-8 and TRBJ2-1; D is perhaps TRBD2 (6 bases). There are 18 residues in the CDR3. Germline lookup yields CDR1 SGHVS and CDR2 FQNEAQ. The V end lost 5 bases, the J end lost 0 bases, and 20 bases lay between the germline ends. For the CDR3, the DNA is TGTGCCAGCAGCATGGTCCCATTTAGCGGATCCTCCTACAATGAGCAGTTCTTC. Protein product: CASSMVPFSGSSYNEQFF.

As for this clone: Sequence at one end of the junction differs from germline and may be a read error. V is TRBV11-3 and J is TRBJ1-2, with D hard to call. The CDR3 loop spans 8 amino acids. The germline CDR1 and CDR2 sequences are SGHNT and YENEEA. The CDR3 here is CKGRGYTF. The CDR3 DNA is TGCAAGGGTCGCGGCTACACCTTC.

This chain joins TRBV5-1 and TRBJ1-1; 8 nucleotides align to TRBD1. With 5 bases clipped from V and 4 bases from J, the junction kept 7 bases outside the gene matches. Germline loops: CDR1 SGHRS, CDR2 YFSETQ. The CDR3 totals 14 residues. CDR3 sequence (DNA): TGCGCCAGCAGTTCACAGGGGGGAAGCACTGAAGCTTTCTTT. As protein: CASSSQGGSTEAFF.

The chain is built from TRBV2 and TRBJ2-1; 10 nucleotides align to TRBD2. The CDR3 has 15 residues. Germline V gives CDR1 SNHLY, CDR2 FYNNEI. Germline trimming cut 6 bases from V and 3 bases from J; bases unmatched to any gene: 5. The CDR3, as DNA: TGTGCCAGCAGCCTCACTAGCGGGGACTACAATGAGCAGTTCTTC. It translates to CASSLTSGDYNEQFF. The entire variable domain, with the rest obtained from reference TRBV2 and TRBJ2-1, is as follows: EPEVTQTPSHQVTQMGQEVILRCVPISNHLYFYWYRQILGQKVEFLVSFYNNEISEKSEIFDDQFSVERPDGSNFTLKIRSTKLEDSAMYFCASSLTSGDYNEQFFGPGTRLTVL.

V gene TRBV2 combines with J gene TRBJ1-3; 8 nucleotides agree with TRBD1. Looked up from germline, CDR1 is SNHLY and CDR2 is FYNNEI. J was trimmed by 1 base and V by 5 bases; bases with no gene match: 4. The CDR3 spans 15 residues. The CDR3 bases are TGTGCCAGCAGTTCACAGGGGGATTCTGGAAACACCATATATTTT. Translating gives CASSSQGDSGNTIYF.